This T cell receptor (beta chain) stems from a study of shared T cell receptors in the human thymus (dated by TCRdb to 2020 to 2023). For the wider study: The study examined how self-reactive, shared T-cell receptor alpha chains are generated in the human thymus.

In this sample, this clone turned up once. The specificity of this receptor is unknown. Base-call qualities are not available, and no considerably larger clone is one nucleotide away. Library creation used the immunoSEQ multiplex PCR assay. Drawn from immuneACCESS, this table holds only the in-frame rearrangements with V and J called that TCRdb kept. Clones are partly lost; checked studies trace under half to an unresolved V gene and leave the rest unexplained. This sample has hundreds of thousands of clones in its table, and approximately 90% of those were observed once. The biggest ten clones account for about 0.01% of the sample. The germline V gene provides CDR1 SNHLY and CDR2 FYNNEI. The V and J ends are trimmed by 6 bases and 4 bases, leaving 14 bases between them. From the cysteine up to the phenylalanine, the CDR3 has a length of 14 residues. Only the CDR3 DNA stays, 42 bases, in frame from base 1.

Separately, the same data were catalogued under a study of human thymus T cells. In that second paper, the authors write: Donors were immunologically healthy infants undergoing open corrective cardiac surgery for congenital heart defects in Finland. The thymus tissue came from surgical resects taken out during corrective cardiac surgery. V and J gene segment usage appeared biased in both thymic and peripheral blood repertoires. The related research found that thymic TCR repertoires overlapped highly between unrelated individuals. The study characterized TCR alpha and beta repertoires from seven to nine infant thymus samples and four related peripheral blood samples. The cohort included several male and two female infants, with donor ages spanning 7 to 244 days. Thymocytes were mechanically released from the tissue and were stored as pellets of about 9.5-33 million cells at -70 degrees C. A QIAsymphony instrument was used to extract genomic DNA from frozen cell pellets. The immunoSEQ multiplex PCR assay was used to amplify the TCRB and TCRAD loci from a standardized amount of quality-controlled genomic DNA. Amplicons spanned the V(D)J region at a length sufficient to cover the CDR3 and identify V and J genes. Through the commercial immunoSEQ service, the amplicons were sequenced on an Illumina platform. Primer bias and sequencing errors were corrected as previously described, and TCRAD and TCRB definitions were based on the IMGT database. immunoSEQ Analyzer 3.0 and VDJTools were used for repertoire analysis, which covered basic statistics, V/J segment usage, diversity estimates, rarefaction and pairwise overlap. Chao1, ChaoE, Efron-Thisted, Shannon and inverse Simpson indices were used to estimate diversity, which was also estimated on datasets down-sampled to the smallest sample. Repertoire overlap used strict matching of CDR3 nucleotide sequence, V gene and J gene, with Jaccard-based multidimensional scaling clustering. On average, around 810,000 unique TCRB clonotypes were obtained from thymus samples, compared with 75,000 to 90,000 from blood samples.

The sequence derives from a boy in the first two years of life with a congenital heart defect. Donor details come from another sample of the same person, matched by shared clones. This chain joins TRBV2 to TRBJ2-3; TRBD2 is a possible D gene, resting on 6 matching bases. The specimen sequenced was thymocytes. The CDR3 protein sequence reads: CASRGTSWPDTQYF. The sequenced DNA is TGTGCCAGCAGGGGAACTAGCTGGCCAGATACGCAGTATTTT.